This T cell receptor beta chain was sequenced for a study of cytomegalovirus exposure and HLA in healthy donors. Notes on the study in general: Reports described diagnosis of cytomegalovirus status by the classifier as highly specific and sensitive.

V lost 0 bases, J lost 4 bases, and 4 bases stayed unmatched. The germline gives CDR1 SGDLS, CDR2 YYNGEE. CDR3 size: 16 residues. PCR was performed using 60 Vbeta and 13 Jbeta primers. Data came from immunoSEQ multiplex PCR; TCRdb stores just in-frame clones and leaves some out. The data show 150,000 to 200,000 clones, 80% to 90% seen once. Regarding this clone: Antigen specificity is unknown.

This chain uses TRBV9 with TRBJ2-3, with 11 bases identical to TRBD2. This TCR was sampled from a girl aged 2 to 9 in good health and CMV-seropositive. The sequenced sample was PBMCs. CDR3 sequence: CASSVASGGIADTQYF. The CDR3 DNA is TGTGCCAGCAGCGTAGCTAGCGGGGGGATCGCAGATACGCAGTATTTT.